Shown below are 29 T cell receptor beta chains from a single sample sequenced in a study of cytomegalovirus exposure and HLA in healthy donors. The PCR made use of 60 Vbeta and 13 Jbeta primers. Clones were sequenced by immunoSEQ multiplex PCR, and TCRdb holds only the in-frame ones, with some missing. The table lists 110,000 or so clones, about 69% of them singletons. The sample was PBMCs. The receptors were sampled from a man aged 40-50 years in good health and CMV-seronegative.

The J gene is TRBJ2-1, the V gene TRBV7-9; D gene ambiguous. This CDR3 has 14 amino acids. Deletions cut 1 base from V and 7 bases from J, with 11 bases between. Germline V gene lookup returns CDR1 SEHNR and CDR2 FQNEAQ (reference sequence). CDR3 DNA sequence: TGTGCCAGCAGCTTAGGTCAGGAATGGAATGAGCAGTTCTTC. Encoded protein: CASSLGQEWNEQFF.

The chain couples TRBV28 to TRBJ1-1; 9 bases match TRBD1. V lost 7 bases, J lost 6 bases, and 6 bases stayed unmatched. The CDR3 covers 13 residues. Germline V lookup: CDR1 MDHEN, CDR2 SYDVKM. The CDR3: CASTQTGGAEAFF. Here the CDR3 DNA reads TGTGCCAGCACACAGACAGGGGGGGCTGAAGCTTTCTTT.

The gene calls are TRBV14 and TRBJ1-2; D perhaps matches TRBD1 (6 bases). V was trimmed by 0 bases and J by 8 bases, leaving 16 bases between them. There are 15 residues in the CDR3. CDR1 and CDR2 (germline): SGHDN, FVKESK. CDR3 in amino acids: CASSQETGSFYGYTF. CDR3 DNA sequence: TGTGCCAGCAGCCAAGAAACAGGGTCTTTCTACGGCTACACCTTC.

DNA for the CDR3: TGTGCCTGGAGTGCAAAAGAGACCCAGTACTTC. This sequence encodes CAWSAKETQYF. This chain joins TRBV30 and TRBJ2-5, with unresolved D. The CDR3 totals 11 residues. Deletions cut 1 base from V and 3 bases from J, with 3 bases between. CDR1 is GTSNPN, CDR2 SVGIG, per germline (reference sequence).

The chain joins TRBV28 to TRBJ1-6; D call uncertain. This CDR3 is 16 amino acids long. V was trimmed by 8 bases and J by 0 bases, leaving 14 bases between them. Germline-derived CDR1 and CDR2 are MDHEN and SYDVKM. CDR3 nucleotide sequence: TGTGCCAGCTGGGCAGCCACGAGCTCCTATAATTCACCCCTCCACTTT. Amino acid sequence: CASWAATSSYNSPLHF.

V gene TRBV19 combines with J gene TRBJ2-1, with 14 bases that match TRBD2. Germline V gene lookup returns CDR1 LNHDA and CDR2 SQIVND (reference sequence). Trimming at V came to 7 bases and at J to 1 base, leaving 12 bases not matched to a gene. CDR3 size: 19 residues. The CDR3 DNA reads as TGTGCCAGTACGGGTGGACTAGCGGGAGGTCGGTTGTCCTACAATGAGCAGTTCTTC. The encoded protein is CASTGGLAGGRLSYNEQFF. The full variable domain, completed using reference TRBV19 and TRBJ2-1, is DGGITQSPKYLFRKEGQNVTLSCEQNLNHDAMYWYRQDPGQGLRLIYYSQIVNDFQKGDIAEGYSVSREKKESFPLTVTSAQKNPTAFYLCASTGGLAGGRLSYNEQFFGPGTRLTVL.

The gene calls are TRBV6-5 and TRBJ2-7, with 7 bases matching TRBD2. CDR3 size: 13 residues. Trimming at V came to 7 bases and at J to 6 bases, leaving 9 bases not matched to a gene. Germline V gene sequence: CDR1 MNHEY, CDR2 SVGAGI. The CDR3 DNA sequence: TGTGCCAGCATCAACGGGGGGTTGGGCGAGCAGTACTTC. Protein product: CASINGGLGEQYF.

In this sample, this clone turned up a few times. The CDR3 is CASSSQGSGNTIYF. The CDR3 region has the DNA TGTGCCAGCAGCTCCCAGGGCTCTGGAAACACCATATATTTT. The chain uses TRBV11-2 and TRBJ1-3; tentative D call: TRBD1 (5 bases). The ends were cut back, 4 bases at V and 0 bases at J, with 7 bases in the middle. The CDR3 loop spans 14 amino acids. Per the germline V gene, CDR1 is SGHAT and CDR2 is FQNNGV.

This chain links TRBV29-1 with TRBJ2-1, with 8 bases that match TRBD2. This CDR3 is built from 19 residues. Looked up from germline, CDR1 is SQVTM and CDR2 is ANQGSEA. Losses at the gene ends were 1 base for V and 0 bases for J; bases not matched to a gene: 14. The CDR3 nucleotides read TGCAGCGTTGAAGGGGCCAGGGTGCTAGCGGGCCCCTCCTACAATGAGCAGTTCTTC. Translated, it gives CSVEGARVLAGPSYNEQFF.

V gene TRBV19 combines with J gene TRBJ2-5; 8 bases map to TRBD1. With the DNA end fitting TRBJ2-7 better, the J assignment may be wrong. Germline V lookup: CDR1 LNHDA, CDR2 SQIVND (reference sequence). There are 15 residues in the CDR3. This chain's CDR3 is CAISKGQGLSYEQYF. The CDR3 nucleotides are TGTGCTATCTCAAAAGGACAGGGACTCTCCTACGAGCAGTACTTC.

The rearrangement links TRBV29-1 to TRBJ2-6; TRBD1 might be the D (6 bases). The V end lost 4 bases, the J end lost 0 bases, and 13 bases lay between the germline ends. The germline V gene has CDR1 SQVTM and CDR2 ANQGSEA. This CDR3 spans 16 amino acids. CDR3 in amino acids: CSVGDISPSGANVLTF. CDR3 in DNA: TGCAGCGTTGGGGACATCTCCCCCTCTGGGGCCAACGTCCTGACTTTC.

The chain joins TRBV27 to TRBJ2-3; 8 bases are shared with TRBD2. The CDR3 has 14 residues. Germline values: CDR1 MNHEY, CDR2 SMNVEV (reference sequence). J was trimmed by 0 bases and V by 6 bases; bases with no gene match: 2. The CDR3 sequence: CASRSGSSTDTQYF. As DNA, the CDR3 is TGTGCCAGCAGAAGCGGGAGTAGCACAGATACGCAGTATTTT.

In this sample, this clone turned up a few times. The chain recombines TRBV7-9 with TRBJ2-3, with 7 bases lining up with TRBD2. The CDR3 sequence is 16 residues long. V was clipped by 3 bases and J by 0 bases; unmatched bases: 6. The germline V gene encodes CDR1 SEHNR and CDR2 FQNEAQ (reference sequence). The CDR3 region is CASSFGRETSTDTQYF. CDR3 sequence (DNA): TGTGCCAGCAGCTTTGGGAGGGAAACCAGCACAGATACGCAGTATTTT.

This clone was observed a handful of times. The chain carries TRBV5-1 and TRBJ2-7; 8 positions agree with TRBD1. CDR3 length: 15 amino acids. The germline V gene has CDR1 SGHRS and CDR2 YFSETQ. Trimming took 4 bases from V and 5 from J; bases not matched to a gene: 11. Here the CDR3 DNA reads TGCGCCAGCAGCACGGGACAGGCCCTCCCCAACGAGCAGTACTTC. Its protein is CASSTGQALPNEQYF.

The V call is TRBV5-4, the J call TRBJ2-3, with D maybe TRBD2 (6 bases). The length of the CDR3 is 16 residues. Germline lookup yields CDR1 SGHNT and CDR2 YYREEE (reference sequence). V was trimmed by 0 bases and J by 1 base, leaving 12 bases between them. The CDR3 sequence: CASSLGLPSGTDTQYF. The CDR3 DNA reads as TGTGCCAGCAGCTTGGGTTTGCCTAGCGGCACAGATACGCAGTATTTT.

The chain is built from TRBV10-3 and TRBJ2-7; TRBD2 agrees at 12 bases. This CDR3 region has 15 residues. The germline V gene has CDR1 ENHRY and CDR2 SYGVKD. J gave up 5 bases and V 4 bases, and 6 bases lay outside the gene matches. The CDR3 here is CAISVYLAGGNEQYF. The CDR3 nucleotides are TGTGCCATCAGTGTTTACCTAGCGGGAGGGAACGAGCAGTACTTC.

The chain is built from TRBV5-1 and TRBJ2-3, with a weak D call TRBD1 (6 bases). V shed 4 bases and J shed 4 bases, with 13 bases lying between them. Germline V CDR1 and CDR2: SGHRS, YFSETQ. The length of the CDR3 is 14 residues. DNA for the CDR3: TGCGCCAGCAGCCGACAGGAACACGCAGATACGCAGTATTTT. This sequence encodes CASSRQEHADTQYF.

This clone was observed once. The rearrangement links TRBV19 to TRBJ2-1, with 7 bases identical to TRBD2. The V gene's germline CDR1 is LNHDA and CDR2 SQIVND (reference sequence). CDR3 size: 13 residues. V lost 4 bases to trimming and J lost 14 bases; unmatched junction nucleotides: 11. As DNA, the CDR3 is TGTGCCAGTAGTAGTGGGAGGGCCGTCGGGGAGTTCTTC. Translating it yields CASSSGRAVGEFF.

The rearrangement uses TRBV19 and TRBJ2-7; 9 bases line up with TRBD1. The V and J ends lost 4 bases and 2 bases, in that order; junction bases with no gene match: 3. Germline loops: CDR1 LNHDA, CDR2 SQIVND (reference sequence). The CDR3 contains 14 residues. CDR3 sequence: CASSTRDRAYEQYF. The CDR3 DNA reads TGTGCCAGTAGTACCCGGGACAGGGCCTACGAGCAGTACTTC.

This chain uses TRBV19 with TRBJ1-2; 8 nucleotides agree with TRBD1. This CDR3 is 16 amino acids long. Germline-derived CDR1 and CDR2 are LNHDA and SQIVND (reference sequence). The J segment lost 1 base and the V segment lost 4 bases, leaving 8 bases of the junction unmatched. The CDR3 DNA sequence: TGTGCCAGTAGTACACCAAGGGACAGGAATAACTATGGCTACACCTTC. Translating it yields CASSTPRDRNNYGYTF.

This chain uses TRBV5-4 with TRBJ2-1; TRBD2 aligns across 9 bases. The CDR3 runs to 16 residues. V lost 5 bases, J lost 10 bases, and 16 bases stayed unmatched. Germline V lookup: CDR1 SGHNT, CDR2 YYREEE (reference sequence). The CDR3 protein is CASSPGGSGGLKEQFF. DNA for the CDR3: TGTGCCAGCAGTCCCGGGGGTAGCGGGGGTTTGAAAGAGCAGTTCTTC.

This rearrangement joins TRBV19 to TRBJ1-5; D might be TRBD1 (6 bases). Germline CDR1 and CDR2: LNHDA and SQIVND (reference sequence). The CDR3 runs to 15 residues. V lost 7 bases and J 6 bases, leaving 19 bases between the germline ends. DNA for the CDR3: TGTGCCAGTACTTACCGAGGGGGATGGTTTCAGCCCCAGCATTTT. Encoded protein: CASTYRGGWFQPQHF.

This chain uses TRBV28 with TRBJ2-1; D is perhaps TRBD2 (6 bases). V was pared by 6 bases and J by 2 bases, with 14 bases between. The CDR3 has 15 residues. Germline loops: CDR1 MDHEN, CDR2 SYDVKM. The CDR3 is CASSPPRLAYNEQFF. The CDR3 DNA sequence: TGTGCCAGCAGCCCACCCAGACTAGCCTACAATGAGCAGTTCTTC.

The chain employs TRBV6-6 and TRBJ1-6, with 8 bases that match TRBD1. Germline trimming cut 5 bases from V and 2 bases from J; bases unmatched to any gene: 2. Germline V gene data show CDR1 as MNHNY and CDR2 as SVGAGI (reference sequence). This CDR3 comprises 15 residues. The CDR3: CASSEDRAYNSPLHF. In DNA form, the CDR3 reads TGTGCCAGCAGTGAGGACAGGGCCTATAATTCACCCCTCCACTTT.

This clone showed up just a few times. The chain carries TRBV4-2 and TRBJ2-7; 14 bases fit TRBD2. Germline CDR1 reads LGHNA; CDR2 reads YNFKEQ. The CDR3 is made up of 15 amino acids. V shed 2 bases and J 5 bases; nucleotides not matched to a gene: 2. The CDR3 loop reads CASSQMTSGGDEQYF. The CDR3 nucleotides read TGTGCCAGCAGCCAAATGACTAGCGGGGGGGACGAGCAGTACTTC.

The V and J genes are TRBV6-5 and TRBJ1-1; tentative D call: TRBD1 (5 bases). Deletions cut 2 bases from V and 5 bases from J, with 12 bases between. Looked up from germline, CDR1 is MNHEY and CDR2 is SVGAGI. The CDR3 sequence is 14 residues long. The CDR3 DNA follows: TGTGCCAGCAGTTACGGGACCCGGGGGACTGAAGCTTTCTTT. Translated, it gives CASSYGTRGTEAFF.

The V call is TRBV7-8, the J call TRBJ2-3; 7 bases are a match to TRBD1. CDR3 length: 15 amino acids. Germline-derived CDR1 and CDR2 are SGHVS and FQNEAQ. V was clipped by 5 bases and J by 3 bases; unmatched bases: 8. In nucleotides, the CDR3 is TGTGCCAGCAGCACCGGACAGGCTATAACAGATACGCAGTATTTT. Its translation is CASSTGQAITDTQYF.

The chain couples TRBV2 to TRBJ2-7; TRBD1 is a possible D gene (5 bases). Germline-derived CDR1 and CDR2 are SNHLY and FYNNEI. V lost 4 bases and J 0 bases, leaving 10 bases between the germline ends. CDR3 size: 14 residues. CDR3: CASSARQISYEQYF. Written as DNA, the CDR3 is TGTGCCAGCAGTGCTCGACAGATCTCCTACGAGCAGTACTTC.

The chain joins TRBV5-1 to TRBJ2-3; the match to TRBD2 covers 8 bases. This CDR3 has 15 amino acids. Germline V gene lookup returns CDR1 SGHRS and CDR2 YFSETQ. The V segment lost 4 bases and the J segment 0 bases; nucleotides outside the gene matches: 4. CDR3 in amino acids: CASSTSSGSTDTQYF. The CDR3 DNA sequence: TGCGCCAGCAGCACCTCTAGCGGGAGCACAGATACGCAGTATTTT.